Following are 13 T cell receptor beta chains from one sample sequenced in a study of identical twins (dated by TCRdb to the mid-2010s). Libraries came from 5' RACE. The sequencing machine was an Illumina HiSeq 2000. The public sequencing data were trimmed at Q25 with fastp and processed into clonotypes with MiXCR by TCRdb, which kept only in-frame beta chains. Each CDR3 protein gets just one entry, which takes the most common genes and DNA from the rows behind it. The sample includes 150,000 or so distinct CDR3 sequences, with roughly 3.5% observed a single time. 8.1% of the sample lies in the top ten. The sample taken for sequencing was memory T cells sorted from blood. The cell subset or site label corresponds to: CD45RO+ enriched T cells. These receptors all stem from a man aged 18 to 30 in good health.

The rearrangement links TRBV6-5 to TRBJ1-1, with D maybe TRBD1 (5 bases). Looked up from germline, CDR1 is MNHEY and CDR2 is SVGAGI. Trimming took off 0 bases at V and 0 bases at J, with 14 bases between the two ends. CDR3 size: 17 residues. CDR3 nucleotides: TGTGCCAGCAGTTACTCGACCCCCGGGGGGATGAACACTGAAGCTTTCTTT. Its protein is CASSYSTPGGMNTEAFF.

This clonotype was seen a handful of times. V usage is TRBV4-1 and J usage is TRBJ1-1; D perhaps matches TRBD1 (6 bases). V lost 1 base and J lost 2, with 14 bases in between. CDR1 MGHRA and CDR2 YSYEKL come from the germline V gene. The CDR3 runs to 16 residues. The DNA of the CDR3 is TGCGCCAGCAGCCAAGTCTTCGAGGGGGGCAACACTGAAGCTTTCTTT. Translation gives CASSQVFEGGNTEAFF.

This clonotype came up many times. The V gene is TRBV7-9, the J gene TRBJ1-1; the D gene is possibly TRBD1 (6 bases). The CDR3 loop spans 13 amino acids. Germline assignment: CDR1 SEHNR and CDR2 FQNEAQ (reference sequence). Between the trimmed V and J ends, which lost 2 bases and 7 bases, there was a span of 11 bases. This CDR3 is CASSLSGALEAFF. DNA of the CDR3: TGTGCCAGCAGCTTATCAGGGGCGCTTGAAGCTTTCTTT.

Only a few counts were recorded for this clonotype. This chain connects TRBV6-1 to TRBJ2-1, with TRBD1 identical over 8 bases. The germline gives CDR1 MNHNS, CDR2 SASEGT. This CDR3 is 15 amino acids long. The V and J ends lost 6 bases and 1 base, in that order; junction bases with no gene match: 5. The CDR3 DNA follows: TGTGCCAGCAGCACTGACAGGGGTTCCTACAATGAGCAGTTCTTC. It yields the protein CASSTDRGSYNEQFF.

The table lists this clonotype with many counts. The chain joins TRBV2 to TRBJ1-5; D not resolved. Trimming shortened V by 3 bases and J by 5 bases, and 14 bases separated the two germline ends. CDR1 is SNHLY, CDR2 FYNNEI, per germline. The CDR3 has 15 amino acids. Here the CDR3 DNA reads TGTGCCAGCAGTGAGTTCCGGGTAGGAGATCAGCCCCAGCATTTT. This gives the protein CASSEFRVGDQPQHF.

This clonotype was counted at least ten times. The chain has TRBV20-1 and TRBJ2-5, with D uncertain. The V gene lost 3 bases and the J gene lost 5 bases, with 13 bases spanning the gap. Looked up from germline, CDR1 is DFQATT and CDR2 is SNEGSKA (reference sequence). CDR3 length: 13 amino acids. This chain's CDR3 is CSASPGAGETQYF. CDR3 in DNA: TGCAGTGCTAGCCCGGGTGCCGGGGAGACCCAGTACTTC.

This clonotype was picked up many times. The chain uses TRBV10-3 and TRBJ1-2; D is ambiguous. The CDR3 is 13 amino acids. Germline V gene sequence: CDR1 ENHRY, CDR2 SYGVKD. The V end was cut by 5 bases, the J end by 2 bases, with 9 bases between. CDR3 sequence reads: CAISQRPNYGYTF. In DNA form, the CDR3 reads TGTGCCATCAGTCAAAGGCCAAACTATGGCTACACCTTC.

This sequence joins TRBV20-1 and TRBJ2-1; 9 nucleotides match TRBD2. The J segment lost 8 bases and the V segment lost 0 bases, leaving 8 bases of the junction unmatched. The CDR3 is 15 amino acids. The V gene's germline CDR1 is DFQATT and CDR2 SNEGSKA (reference sequence). Here the CDR3 DNA reads TGCAGTGCTAGAGACGTCTTAGCGGGAGTTGATGAGCAGTTCTTC. Its protein product is CSARDVLAGVDEQFF.

This clonotype has only a few counts. The V call is TRBV5-1, the J call TRBJ2-2; D is unresolved. The germline V gene has CDR1 SGHRS and CDR2 YFSETQ. Trimming stripped 3 bases from V and 6 bases from J, with 3 bases between. The CDR3 runs to 11 residues. The CDR3 DNA sequence: TGCGCCAGCAGCTCGGCCGGGGAGCTGTTTTTT. Amino acids: CASSSAGELFF.

This clonotype has just a few counts. This chain links TRBV7-6 with TRBJ2-5, with 14 bases identical to TRBD2. Unmatched junction bases numbered 12, after V lost 5 bases and J lost 4 bases. The CDR3 totals 18 residues. Germline loops: CDR1 SGHVS, CDR2 FNYEAQ. For the CDR3, the DNA is TGTGCCAGCAGCGAAGGGACTAGCGGGAGCGGGTTGAGAGAGACCCAGTACTTC. It is translated as CASSEGTSGSGLRETQYF.

This clonotype has ten or more counts. J is TRBJ1-1 and V is TRBV20-1, with no clear D. This CDR3 contains 13 residues. From germline, CDR1 is DFQATT and CDR2 SNEGSKA (reference sequence). V was shortened by 4 bases and J by 5 bases, with 14 bases between the two germline ends. The CDR3 bases are TGCAGTGCTACAAAGGAACCTCGTACTGAAGCTTTCTTT. Protein sequence: CSATKEPRTEAFF.

This clonotype was counted at least ten times. This chain connects TRBV4-1 to TRBJ1-1; unclear D gene. This CDR3 has 15 amino acids. Trimming left V 0 bases short and J 4 bases short, with 12 bases between. The germline CDR1 and CDR2 sequences are MGHRA and YSYEKL. CDR3 region: CASSQEILGFTEAFF. CDR3 DNA: TGCGCCAGCAGCCAAGAAATACTAGGATTCACTGAAGCTTTCTTT.

This clonotype was recorded many times. The V and J genes are TRBV5-1 and TRBJ1-1; 8 nucleotides line up with TRBD1. This CDR3 comprises 13 residues. CDR1 is SGHRS, CDR2 YFSETQ, per germline. Trimming cost V 2 bases and J 10 bases; bases outside gene matches: 7. The CDR3 loop is CASSFGQGRAAFF. The CDR3 nucleotides read TGCGCCAGCAGCTTCGGACAGGGACGGGCAGCTTTCTTT.